This T cell receptor beta chain comes out of a study of T-cell reconstitution after alpha-beta-depleted transplantation in children. In the case of this clonotype: Just one base apart from a much larger clone, this may be a read error.

As it was prepared, the TCRbeta library received unique molecular identifiers. Via MiXCR, TCRdb re-called the PCR reads, giving one row per CDR3 protein. This table has more than 200,000 distinct CDR3 sequences, about 9.6% appearing once. Germline CDR1 is SGHVS and CDR2 is FQNEAQ. The CDR3 is 13 amino acids. The sequenced sample was PBMCs from the stem cell graft donor, obtained from the stem cell graft. This chain links TRBV7-8 with TRBJ2-1; D unresolved. The TCR sequence derives from a human donor who donated a stem cell graft to a child with SCID. The CDR3: CASNLDRYNEQFF. Here the CDR3 DNA reads TGTGCCAGCAACTTAGATAGGTACAATGAGCAGTTCTTC.